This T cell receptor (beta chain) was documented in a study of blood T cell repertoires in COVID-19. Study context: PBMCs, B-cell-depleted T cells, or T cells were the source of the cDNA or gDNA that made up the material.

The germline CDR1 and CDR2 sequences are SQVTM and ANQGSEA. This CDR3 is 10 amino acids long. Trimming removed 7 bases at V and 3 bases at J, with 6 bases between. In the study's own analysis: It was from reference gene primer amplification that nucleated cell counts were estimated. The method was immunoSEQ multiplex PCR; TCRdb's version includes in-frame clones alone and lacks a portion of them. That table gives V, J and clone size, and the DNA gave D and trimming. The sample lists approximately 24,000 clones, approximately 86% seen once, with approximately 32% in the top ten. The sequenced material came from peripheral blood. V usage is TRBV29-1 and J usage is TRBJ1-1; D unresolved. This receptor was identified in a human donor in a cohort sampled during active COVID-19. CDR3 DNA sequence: TGCAGCGCCCAGGACACTGAAGCTTTCTTT. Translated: CSAQDTEAFF.